This TCR beta chain was documented in a study of blood T cell repertoires in COVID-19. About the study: From T cells, B-cell-depleted T cells, or PBMCs came the material, which was cDNA or gDNA.

The CDR3 has 15 amino acids. The trim removed 0 bases at V and 3 bases at J, leaving 1 base unmatched. Germline values: CDR1 MGHRA, CDR2 YSYEKL. In the original analysis: Counts of nucleated cells, estimated from reference gene primer amplification, were obtained. The table came from immunoSEQ multiplex PCR; TCRdb's copy has only in-frame clones and leaves some out. That table furnishes V, J and clone size, whereas the DNA furnished D and trimming. The profile shows fewer than 300,000 clones, around 82% of them singletons. It was during active infection that Seattle patients were enrolled and then longitudinally followed.

The V and J genes are TRBV4-1 and TRBJ2-7; 11 nucleotides line up with TRBD2. Sample: peripheral blood. This TCR was recovered from a person aged 70 to 79 with COVID-19, enrolled during active disease. Here the CDR3 DNA reads TGCGCCAGCAGCCAAGAGGGGACTAGCGGCTACGAGCAGTACTTC. It translates to CASSQEGTSGYEQYF.